This T cell receptor beta chain was profiled in a study of T cell clonotyping in hematopoietic cell transplantation (dated by TCRdb to the early 2020s). With respect to the entire study: In the study, approximately 140 blood samples were gathered from a few dozen consecutive transplant recipients and their related donors. Patients were recruited between 2015 and early 2017 and followed until September 2020 or death.

The paper's findings and limits, for the study overall: Only a small fraction of recipient repertoires overlapped donor repertoires, with over 95% appearing de novo at the given depth. Sample size was limited, and cells were not sorted, so CD4 and CD8 repertoire contributions could not be separated. After transplant, TCR diversity in recipients dropped, and pathologically expanded clonotypes increased progressively from day 30 to day 180. Broader posttransplant TCR repertoire diversity was predicted by donor and pretransplant recipient Inverse Simpson Index values.

TCR beta CDR3 regions were amplified from genomic DNA with the immunoSEQ assay, a bias-controlled multiplex PCR using V- and J-specific primers. A proprietary barcode and Illumina adapter sequences were added to the CDR3 amplicons in a second PCR step. CDR3 libraries were sequenced on an Illumina MiSeq instrument. Per the original workflow: Export and quality control were done with immunoSEQ Analyzer 3.0, while downstream analyses used R Bioconductor and Immunarch. Only productive rearrangements in the normalized downsampled data set went into calculating the repertoire metrics. Clonotypes larger than 5 templates in the normalized cohort were defined as pathologically expanded. Repertoire diversity was measured with the Inverse Simpson Index. To capture all clonotypes, CMV-specificity analyses were performed on the non-normalized data set. The table comes from immuneACCESS by way of TCRdb, which keeps in-frame sequences with V and J called. Part of the clones is missing from these tables; in studies checked, under half for an unresolved V gene and the rest for unknown reasons. That table is the source of V, J and clone size, and D and trimming were worked out from the DNA. For this sample there are roughly 37,000 clones; over 70% appear just once. Around 1.8% of the sample is held by the ten biggest clonotypes.

For TCR beta sequencing, blood samples came from the related transplant donors. Nuclei Lysis Solution was used to extract genomic DNA from fresh or cryopreserved unfractionated peripheral blood mononuclear cells. About this clone itself: This receptor's antigen is unknown. No much larger clonotype is one base removed from it; base qualities were not supplied.

The sequenced sample was peripheral blood mononuclear cells. This receptor was identified in a woman between 40 and 55 years old in good health. Some clones in this sample may be carry-over from other donors' samples.

This receptor carries the CDR3 CASSGMGELFF. The nucleotide sequence is given as TGTGCCAGTTCGGGGATGGGGGAGCTGTTTTTT. The sequence links TRBV19 to TRBJ2-2; perhaps TRBD2 is the D gene, with 5 bases matching. CDR1 is given as LNHDA and CDR2 as SQIVND, both from the germline V gene (reference sequence). The trim is 8 bases for V and 8 bases for J, with a gap of 9 bases between the germline ends. From the cysteine up to the phenylalanine, the CDR3 has a length of 11 residues. Solely the CDR3 DNA is kept, with 33 bases framed from the first base.